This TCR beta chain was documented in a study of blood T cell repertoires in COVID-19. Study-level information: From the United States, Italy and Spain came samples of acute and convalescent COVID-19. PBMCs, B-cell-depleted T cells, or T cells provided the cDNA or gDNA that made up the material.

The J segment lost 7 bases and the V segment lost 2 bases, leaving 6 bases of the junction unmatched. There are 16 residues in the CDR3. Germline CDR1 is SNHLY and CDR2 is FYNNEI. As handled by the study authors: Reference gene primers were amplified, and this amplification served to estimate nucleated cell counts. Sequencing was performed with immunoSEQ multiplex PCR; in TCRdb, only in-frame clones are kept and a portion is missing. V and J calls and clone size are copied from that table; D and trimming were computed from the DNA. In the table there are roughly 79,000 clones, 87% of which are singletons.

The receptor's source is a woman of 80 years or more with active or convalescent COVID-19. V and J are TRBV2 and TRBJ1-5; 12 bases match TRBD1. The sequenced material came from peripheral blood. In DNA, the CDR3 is TGTGCCAGCAGTGAAAGGGGACAGGGGGCGGGCCAGCCCCAGCATTTT. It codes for CASSERGQGAGQPQHF.